The 25 T cell receptor beta chains given below trace back to one sample, sequenced in a study of tumour-infiltrating T cells in Burkitt lymphoma. The data were produced by immunoSEQ multiplex PCR, yet TCRdb's version contains in-frame clones alone and is incomplete. In the table there are 300 to 350 clones, approximately 12% of which are singletons. The sequencing sample was made of tumor tissue. Receptor source: a human donor with Burkitt lymphoma.

This clone was seen a handful of times. The chain couples TRBV5-4 to TRBJ1-3, with 7 bases lining up with TRBD1. The CDR3 has 18 amino acids. Germline CDR1 SGHNT, CDR2 YYREEE (reference sequence). V was pared by 2 bases and J by 0 bases, with 11 bases of the junction left unmatched. CDR3 sequence reads: CASSLSPGTDFSGNTIYF. CDR3 sequence (DNA): TGTGCCAGCAGCTTATCCCCCGGGACAGATTTCTCTGGAAACACCATATATTTT.

This clone was picked up a small number of times. The CDR3 reads CAWSLAPGRETQYF. In nucleotides, the CDR3 is TGTGCCTGGAGTCTAGCTCCCGGGAGAGAGACCCAGTACTTC. The rearrangement uses TRBV30 and TRBJ2-5; the D gene is possibly TRBD2 (6 bases). The CDR3 loop spans 14 amino acids. Trimming took off 2 bases at V and 4 bases at J, with 14 bases between the two ends. CDR1 GTSNPN and CDR2 SVGIG come from the germline V gene (reference sequence).

This clone was detected only a few times. One end of the junction does not line up with germline, which may come from a read error. This rearrangement joins TRBV29-1 to TRBJ1-1, with no clear D. Germline assignment: CDR1 SQVTM and CDR2 ANQGSEA. The CDR3 runs 10 residues. CDR3: CSVTLGGAFW. CDR3 DNA: TGCAGCGTAACTCTGGGAGGAGCCTTTTGG. Full variable domain (remainder filled in from reference TRBV29-1 and TRBJ1-1): SAVISQKPSRDICQRGTSLTIQCQVDSQVTMMFWYRQQPGQSLTLIATANQGSEATYESGFVIDKFPISRPNLTFSTLTVSNMSPEDSSIYLCSVTLGGAFWGQGTRLTVV.

This clone was picked up a small number of times. This chain connects TRBV27 to TRBJ1-6, with D perhaps matching TRBD1 (5 bases). The V and J ends lost 3 bases and 15 bases respectively, with 15 bases between them. CDR1 is MNHEY and CDR2 is SMNVEV in the germline V gene (reference sequence). CDR3 length: 13 amino acids. CDR3 sequence (DNA): TGTGCCAGCAGTTTTAAAGAGGGGCTTCGCCTCCACTTT. Translating gives CASSFKEGLRLHF.

A note on this clone: Its ends do not fully match the called genes, so a read error is possible. The rearrangement uses TRBV4-3 and TRBJ2-1; D remains unclear. The CDR3 totals 13 residues. Germline CDR1 reads LGHNA; CDR2 reads YSLEER. This CDR3 reads CDSSQDAAREQFF. DNA of the CDR3: TGCGACAGCAGCCAAGATGCGGCTCGGGAGCAGTTCTTC.

The J gene is TRBJ2-7, the V gene TRBV14; 10 bases align to TRBD1. Germline CDR1 SGHDN, CDR2 FVKESK. V gave up 4 bases and J gave up 2 bases; unmatched junction bases: 5. The CDR3 has 15 amino acids. The CDR3: CASSPRDRGPYEQYF. Here the CDR3 DNA reads TGTGCCAGCAGCCCCCGGGACAGGGGTCCCTACGAGCAGTACTTC.

This chain connects TRBV5-5 to TRBJ2-1; 12 bases line up with TRBD2. Germline CDR1 SGHKS, CDR2 YYEKEE (reference sequence). Germline trimming cut 3 bases from V and 2 bases from J; bases unmatched to any gene: 3. The CDR3 is 16 residues long. This CDR3 is CASSSSGRAAYNEQFF. The DNA of the CDR3 is TGTGCCAGCAGCTCTAGCGGGAGGGCGGCCTACAATGAGCAGTTCTTC.

The V call is TRBV19, the J call TRBJ2-7; D might be TRBD2 (6 bases). There are 17 residues in the CDR3. V lost 3 bases to trimming and J lost 0 bases, with 18 bases between them. Per germline, CDR1 LNHDA and CDR2 SQIVND (reference sequence). The CDR3 region has the DNA TGTGCCAGTAGTATCGCCTGGGGGGACCTATTCTCCTACGAGCAGTACTTC. Translating gives CASSIAWGDLFSYEQYF.

This clone was detected a few times. At one end, the junction sequence differs from germline, possibly due to a read error. This chain's CDR3 is CASSEDREVLLYGYTF. The DNA of the CDR3 is TGTGCCAGCAGCGAAGACAGGGAAGTCCTACTCTATGGCTACACCTTC. The chain combines TRBV6-1 with TRBJ1-2; TRBD1 matches at 7 bases. Germline V gene lookup returns CDR1 MNHNS and CDR2 SASEGT. This CDR3 has 16 amino acids.

The V and J genes are TRBV28 and TRBJ2-1; TRBD2 is a possible D gene (5 bases). Trimming cost V 6 bases and J 5 bases, with 14 bases left between them. Germline CDR1 reads MDHEN; CDR2 reads SYDVKM. The CDR3 is 14 residues long. The CDR3 DNA sequence: TGTGCCAGCAGGGGGAGAGGCATCAACAATGAGCAGTTCTTC. It specifies CASRGRGINNEQFF.

V usage is TRBV30 and J usage is TRBJ2-3, with D possibly being TRBD2 (7 bases). The V end lost 3 bases, the J end lost 4 bases, and 17 bases lay between the germline ends. The germline gives CDR1 GTSNPN, CDR2 SVGIG (reference sequence). CDR3 length: 15 residues. CDR3 residues: CAWSSGGGSADTQYF. The CDR3 DNA reads as TGTGCCTGGAGCTCCGGGGGCGGGAGCGCAGATACGCAGTATTTT.

This clone turned up a few times. The chain carries TRBV27 and TRBJ1-3; TRBD1 is a possible D gene (5 bases). There are 14 residues in the CDR3. Between the trimmed V and J ends, which lost 4 bases and 4 bases, there was a span of 11 bases. Germline V gene lookup returns CDR1 MNHEY and CDR2 SMNVEV (reference sequence). The CDR3 bases are TGTGCCAGCAGTTCATCAGGGATGGGAAACACCATATATTTT. Encoded protein: CASSSSGMGNTIYF.

In this sample, this clone turned up a few times. This chain uses TRBV27 with TRBJ1-6; D is unresolved. The germline V gene encodes CDR1 MNHEY and CDR2 SMNVEV (reference sequence). The CDR3 is made up of 13 amino acids. Trimming pared 5 bases from V and 9 bases from J, leaving 11 bases between. CDR3 DNA sequence: TGTGCCAGCAGTCCTGGTAATGGTTCACCCCTCCACTTT. This translates into CASSPGNGSPLHF.

As to this clone: Mismatch with germline at one junction end may stem from a read error. This sequence joins TRBV2 and TRBJ2-7; D not resolved. Per the germline V gene, CDR1 is SNHLY and CDR2 is FYNNEI. CDR3 length: 18 residues. CDR3 coding DNA: TGTGCCAGCAGTGAAGGTGCTTCCAGAAGAGAGAGCTCCTACGAGCAGTGCTTC. Protein: CASSEGASRRESSYEQCF. Using reference TRBV2 and TRBJ2-7 for the parts outside the CDR3, the full variable domain is EPEVTQTPSHQVTQMGQEVILRCVPISNHLYFYWYRQILGQKVEFLVSFYNNEISEKSEIFDDQFSVERPDGSNFTLKIRSTKLEDSAMYFCASSEGASRRESSYEQCFGPGTRLTVT.

The gene calls are TRBV30 and TRBJ1-5; the D gene is possibly TRBD1 (5 bases). Germline V lookup: CDR1 GTSNPN, CDR2 SVGIG (reference sequence). Deletions cut 1 base from V and 4 bases from J, with 11 bases between. The CDR3 sequence is 14 residues long. In nucleotides, the CDR3 is TGTGCCTGGAGTGAGGCAGGGCCGAATCAGCCCCAGCATTTT. It specifies CAWSEAGPNQPQHF.

This clone was observed a handful of times. This rearrangement joins TRBV28 to TRBJ1-2; a possible D gene is TRBD1 (6 bases). The CDR3 runs to 18 residues. Trimming pared 4 bases from V and 3 bases from J, leaving 24 bases between. From germline, CDR1 is MDHEN and CDR2 SYDVKM. Here the CDR3 DNA reads TGTGCCAGCAGTTGGTCTTATTTCAGGGGAGTCCGCCACTATGGCTACACCTTC. This sequence encodes CASSWSYFRGVRHYGYTF.

This clone was seen only a few times. This chain links TRBV19 with TRBJ2-7; D is uncertain. Looked up from germline, CDR1 is LNHDA and CDR2 is SQIVND (reference sequence). The CDR3 covers 15 residues. V was trimmed by 7 bases and J by 3 bases, leaving 19 bases between them. Here the CDR3 DNA reads TGTGCCAGTACCCCAGAGGCGAGACCCAACTACGAGCAGTACTTC. This encodes CASTPEARPNYEQYF.

The chain is built from TRBV2 and TRBJ2-4; TRBD2 matches at 9 bases. Unmatched junction bases numbered 11, after V lost 5 bases and J lost 0 bases. This CDR3 spans 18 amino acids. The germline V gene encodes CDR1 SNHLY and CDR2 FYNNEI. Written as DNA, the CDR3 is TGTGCCAGCAGTCCGGGACTAGCATTAGTAATAGCCAAAAACATTCAGTACTTC. The encoded protein is CASSPGLALVIAKNIQYF. Together with reference TRBV2 and TRBJ2-4, the CDR3 gives the full variable domain: EPEVTQTPSHQVTQMGQEVILRCVPISNHLYFYWYRQILGQKVEFLVSFYNNEISEKSEIFDDQFSVERPDGSNFTLKIRSTKLEDSAMYFCASSPGLALVIAKNIQYFGAGTRLSVL.

The J gene is TRBJ2-7, the V gene TRBV2; 8 nucleotides match TRBD1. J was trimmed by 5 bases and V by 2 bases; bases with no gene match: 8. Per germline, CDR1 SNHLY and CDR2 FYNNEI. The CDR3 has 15 residues. This CDR3 is CASSETGQGWHEQYF. The DNA of the CDR3 is TGTGCCAGCAGTGAAACTGGACAGGGCTGGCACGAGCAGTACTTC.

The chain carries TRBV5-1 and TRBJ1-1; D uncertain. The CDR3 length is 14 residues. Trimming took off 1 base at V and 6 bases at J, with 13 bases between the two ends. In germline, CDR1 is SGHRS, CDR2 YFSETQ. Here the CDR3 reads CASSLRIEKAEAFF. CDR3 bases: TGCGCCAGCAGCTTGAGGATCGAAAAGGCTGAAGCTTTCTTT.

The chain combines TRBV29-1 with TRBJ1-1, with TRBD1 matching over 7 bases. Germline CDR1 SQVTM, CDR2 ANQGSEA. The length of the CDR3 is 12 residues. Losses at the gene ends were 5 bases for V and 4 bases for J; bases not matched to a gene: 4. CDR3 in DNA: TGCAGCGTTAGACAGGGAGGCACTGAAGCTTTCTTT. Translating it yields CSVRQGGTEAFF.

This clone was observed a few times. The rearrangement uses TRBV28 and TRBJ2-1, with unresolved D. V gave up 4 bases and J gave up 13 bases, with 20 bases separating them. Germline assignment: CDR1 MDHEN and CDR2 SYDVKM. This CDR3 is built from 14 residues. As DNA, the CDR3 is TGTGCCAGCAGTTCCCCCCCGCATCTATACGTTCAGTTCTTC. The encoded protein is CASSSPPHLYVQFF.

This clone was counted only a few times. The rearrangement uses TRBV28 and TRBJ2-3; D perhaps matches TRBD1 (5 bases). Between the trimmed V and J ends, which lost 2 bases and 2 bases, there was a span of 8 bases. Germline loops: CDR1 MDHEN, CDR2 SYDVKM. The CDR3 length is 14 residues. The CDR3 loop is CASSLSRDTDTQYF. DNA for the CDR3: TGTGCCAGCAGTTTAAGCAGGGACACAGATACGCAGTATTTT.

The CDR3 loop is CASSLLGLPDTGELFF. CDR3 sequence (DNA): TGTGCCAGCAGTTTATTGGGACTACCCGACACCGGGGAGCTGTTTTTT. The V call is TRBV27, the J call TRBJ2-2; 7 bases align to TRBD2. The CDR3 is 16 residues long. V lost 1 base and J lost 3; bases outside the gene matches: 5. Germline-derived CDR1 and CDR2 are MNHEY and SMNVEV (reference sequence).

This chain joins TRBV6-5 and TRBJ2-7; maybe TRBD2 (7 bases). CDR3 size: 12 residues. Trimming shortened V by 3 bases and J by 10 bases, and 13 bases separated the two germline ends. The germline V gene has CDR1 MNHEY and CDR2 SVGAGI. The CDR3, as DNA: TGTGCCAGCAGTTATCTCGCGGGGGCCCAGTACTTC. Its translation: CASSYLAGAQYF.